One TCR beta chain is described in this entry. The source of the sample is a study of blood T cell repertoires in COVID-19. Overall study: Both acute and convalescent COVID-19 samples were obtained from the United States, Italy and Spain.

Clones were sequenced by immunoSEQ multiplex PCR, and TCRdb holds only the in-frame ones, with some missing. This table has approximately 98,000 clones, about 84% appearing once. Germline V gives CDR1 SGHNT, CDR2 YYREEE (reference sequence). Germline trimming cut 4 bases from V and 8 bases from J; bases unmatched to any gene: 8. There are 13 residues in the CDR3. Sequenced input: peripheral blood. V and J are TRBV5-4 and TRBJ1-2; TRBD1 aligns across 7 bases. The source is a woman aged 80 or older with acute or convalescent COVID-19. The CDR3 nucleotides read TGTGCCAGCAGCAATGGACAGGCTGGGGGCTACACCTTC. Translated: CASSNGQAGGYTF.